This record looks at one TCR beta chain sequence and its context. Its antigen is not identified. The PCR used 60 Vbeta and 13 Jbeta primers. Profiling relied on immunoSEQ multiplex PCR, and the TCRdb table lists in-frame clones only, not all of them. Of 150,000 to 200,000 clones in the sample, 60% to 85% were seen once. The data are from a study of cytomegalovirus exposure and HLA in healthy donors. The length of the CDR3 is 12 residues. The germline CDR1 and CDR2 sequences are SQVTM and ANQGSEA. Trimming removed 2 bases from V and 4 bases from J, with 8 bases in between. Study-wide results and caveats: Links to common viral pathogens appeared, in a later analysis, for several of the most significant clusters.

The chain joins TRBV29-1 to TRBJ2-5; D possibly corresponds to TRBD1 (5 bases). The sample was PBMCs. This sequence originates from a female donor in good health and CMV-seronegative. This CDR3 reads CSVESQGETQYF. Written as DNA, the CDR3 is TGCAGCGTTGAATCCCAGGGAGAGACCCAGTACTTC.